The 22 T cell receptor beta chains listed next were all sequenced from one sample in a study of cytomegalovirus exposure and HLA in healthy donors. The PCR contained 60 Vbeta and 13 Jbeta primers. The repertoire was sequenced with immunoSEQ multiplex PCR; TCRdb's copy has only in-frame clones and lacks some. Among roughly 150,000 clones, about 75% were seen once, and the ten largest hold approximately 10%. The sample consisted of PBMCs. These receptors all stem from a young man in good health and CMV-seropositive.

The genes are TRBV7-3 and TRBJ2-3; TRBD2 agrees at 15 bases. J lost 6 bases, V lost 5 bases, and 3 bases had no gene match. This CDR3 spans 15 amino acids. CDR1 SGHTA and CDR2 FQGTGA come from the germline V gene. The CDR3 region has the DNA TGTGCCAGCAGCCCAGGGACTAGCGGGAGGGATACGCAGTATTTT. Its protein product is CASSPGTSGRDTQYF. The variable domain in full, completed from reference TRBV7-3 and TRBJ2-3, reads GAGVSQTPSNKVTEKGKYVELRCDPISGHTALYWYRQSLGQGPEFLIYFQGTGAADDSGLPNDRFFAVRPEGSVSTLKIQRTERGDSAVYLCASSPGTSGRDTQYFGPGTRLTVL.

The chain has TRBV9 and TRBJ2-1; 7 bases line up with TRBD2. The germline V gene encodes CDR1 SGDLS and CDR2 YYNGEE. V lost 5 bases to trimming and J lost 4 bases; unmatched junction nucleotides: 12. This CDR3 has 16 residues. The CDR3 protein is CASSSSGQSIYNEQFF. DNA of the CDR3: TGTGCCAGCAGTTCTAGCGGACAATCAATTTACAATGAGCAGTTCTTC. The whole variable domain, remainder taken from reference TRBV9 and TRBJ2-1, is DSGVTQTPKHLITATGQRVTLRCSPRSGDLSVYWYQQSLDQGLQFLIQYYNGEERAKGNILERFSAQQFPDLHSELNLSSLELGDSALYFCASSSSGQSIYNEQFFGPGTRLTVL.

The chain couples TRBV19 to TRBJ2-1; perhaps TRBD2 as D (6 bases). Germline V CDR1 and CDR2: LNHDA, SQIVND (reference sequence). V was cut by 5 bases and J by 4 bases, with 12 bases left in between. The CDR3 extends over 14 amino acids. The CDR3 loop is CASSVTGLYNEQFF. CDR3 bases: TGTGCCAGTAGTGTGACGGGACTTTACAATGAGCAGTTCTTC.

The chain recombines TRBV19 with TRBJ1-5; D gene uncertain. The CDR3 spans 13 residues. V was clipped by 11 bases and J by 1 base, with 12 bases between them. Germline V gene data show CDR1 as LNHDA and CDR2 as SQIVND (reference sequence). Here the CDR3 reads CAGRDQSNQPQHF. The CDR3 DNA sequence: TGTGCCGGGAGAGACCAGAGCAATCAGCCCCAGCATTTT.

The chain is built from TRBV10-2 and TRBJ2-7; no definite D call. Germline assignment: CDR1 WSHSY and CDR2 SAAADI. V shed 0 bases and J shed 6 bases, with 18 bases lying between them. The CDR3 has 16 amino acids. The DNA for the CDR3 is TGCGCCAGCAGTGAGTCGACTCGGAGACCTGTGAGCGAGCAGTACTTC. Its protein product is CASSESTRRPVSEQYF.

This rearrangement joins TRBV5-1 to TRBJ2-5, with D perhaps matching TRBD2 (7 bases). Trimming pared 0 bases from V and 9 bases from J, leaving 24 bases between. The CDR3 contains 17 residues. Germline lookup yields CDR1 SGHRS and CDR2 YFSETQ. CDR3 amino acids: CASSLGGATGGQSAQYF. CDR3 nucleotide sequence: TGCGCCAGCAGCTTGGGGGGGGCAACGGGAGGCCAGTCCGCCCAGTACTTC. Full variable domain (rest looked up from reference TRBV5-1 and TRBJ2-5): KAGVTQTPRYLIKTRGQQVTLSCSPISGHRSVSWYQQTPGQGLQFLFEYFSETQRNKGNFPGRFSGRQFSNSRSEMNVSTLELGDSALYLCASSLGGATGGQSAQYFGPGTRLLVL.

The chain carries TRBV27 and TRBJ2-5; TRBD2 matches 12 bases. The junction had 15 bases not matched to a gene; V was cut back by 6 bases and J by 4 bases. From germline, CDR1 is MNHEY and CDR2 SMNVEV (reference sequence). The CDR3 sequence is 18 residues long. CDR3 sequence reads: CASRLKPLTSGSRETQYF. The DNA for the CDR3 is TGTGCCAGCAGACTAAAGCCCCTGACTAGCGGGAGTCGAGAGACCCAGTACTTC.

J is TRBJ2-3 and V is TRBV2, with 7 bases that match TRBD1. The CDR3 consists of 14 residues. Germline assignment: CDR1 SNHLY and CDR2 FYNNEI. Germline trimming cut 7 bases from V and 3 bases from J; bases unmatched to any gene: 7. For the CDR3, the DNA is TGTGCCAGCATTACAGGGGACATGACAGATACGCAGTATTTT. This encodes CASITGDMTDTQYF.

The V gene is TRBV7-9, the J gene TRBJ1-1, with no clear D. Germline V gene data show CDR1 as SEHNR and CDR2 as FQNEAQ (reference sequence). V lost 6 bases to trimming and J lost 1 base, with 9 bases between them. This CDR3 spans 13 amino acids. This CDR3 reads CASRLTENTEAFF. The CDR3 bases are TGTGCCAGCAGATTAACAGAGAACACTGAAGCTTTCTTT. The whole variable domain, remainder taken from reference TRBV7-9 and TRBJ1-1, is DTGVSQNPRHKITKRGQNVTFRCDPISEHNRLYWYRQTLGQGPEFLTYFQNEAQLEKSRLLSDRFSAERPKGSFSTLEIQRTEQGDSAMYLCASRLTENTEAFFGQGTRLTVV.

The rearrangement links TRBV28 to TRBJ2-5, with TRBD2 matching 7 bases. Germline lookup yields CDR1 MDHEN and CDR2 SYDVKM. V trimming: 6 bases; J trimming: 4 bases; junction bases outside the gene matches: 11. The CDR3 has 15 amino acids. In nucleotides, the CDR3 is TGTGCCAGCAGACCTGGGGGGGGGATGAGAGAGACCCAGTACTTC. This sequence encodes CASRPGGGMRETQYF.

This clone appeared once. The V call is TRBV6-1, the J call TRBJ2-2; 7 nucleotides match TRBD1. Germline V gene lookup returns CDR1 MNHNS and CDR2 SASEGT. The CDR3 runs to 14 residues. V shed 6 bases and J 1 base; nucleotides not matched to a gene: 2. CDR3 nucleotide sequence: TGTGCCAGCAGGGACAGGCAGAACACCGGGGAGCTGTTTTTT. Its translation is CASRDRQNTGELFF.

This sequence joins TRBV5-8 and TRBJ2-7; D ambiguous. Germline CDR1 reads SGHTS; CDR2 reads YDEGEE. Trimming shortened V by 0 bases and J by 4 bases, and 14 bases separated the two germline ends. The CDR3 has 15 residues. The chain's CDR3 is CASSLDSTPIYEQYF. The CDR3 DNA sequence: TGTGCCAGCAGCTTGGATTCGACTCCCATTTACGAGCAGTACTTC.

The chain has TRBV7-9 and TRBJ2-5; possibly TRBD1 for D (6 bases). Deletions cut 7 bases from V and 2 bases from J, with 14 bases between. This CDR3 is 14 amino acids long. Per the germline V gene, CDR1 is SEHNR and CDR2 is FQNEAQ (reference sequence). The DNA of the CDR3 is TGTGCCAGCAACCTCCGGGACACACAAGAGACCCAGTACTTC. Residues: CASNLRDTQETQYF.

V is TRBV7-8 and J is TRBJ1-3; D call uncertain. The CDR3 sequence is 14 residues long. Germline V gives CDR1 SGHVS, CDR2 FQNEAQ. V shed 1 base and J shed 7 bases, with 11 bases lying between them. The CDR3 reads CASSLVGRENTIYF. CDR3 sequence (DNA): TGTGCCAGCAGCTTAGTCGGAAGGGAGAACACCATATATTTT.

This sequence joins TRBV28 and TRBJ1-4; D might be TRBD1 (5 bases). The germline gives CDR1 MDHEN, CDR2 SYDVKM. Trimming removed 9 bases at V and 3 bases at J, with 8 bases between. CDR3 size: 12 residues. The CDR3 is CASWGANEKLFF. The CDR3, as DNA: TGTGCCAGTTGGGGGGCTAATGAAAAACTGTTTTTT.

The chain uses TRBV30 and TRBJ2-5, with a possible D match to TRBD2 (5 bases). With 5 bases removed from V and 0 bases from J, the gap between germline ends came to 10 bases. This CDR3 is built from 13 residues. Germline V gene data show CDR1 as GTSNPN and CDR2 as SVGIG (reference sequence). The CDR3 bases are TGTGCCTGGGCCCGAGGGTACCAAGAGACCCAGTACTTC. Its protein product is CAWARGYQETQYF.

The rearrangement uses TRBV9 and TRBJ1-4, with 7 bases fitting TRBD1. With 3 bases clipped from V and 8 bases from J, the junction kept 13 bases outside the gene matches. Germline-derived CDR1 and CDR2 are SGDLS and YYNGEE. The CDR3 extends over 16 amino acids. CDR3 sequence: CASSGTYRGLREKLFF. The CDR3 DNA sequence: TGTGCCAGCAGCGGGACCTACAGGGGCCTACGGGAAAAACTGTTTTTT.

The V call is TRBV27, the J call TRBJ2-7; possibly TRBD1 for D (8 bases). CDR1 MNHEY and CDR2 SMNVEV come from the germline V gene (reference sequence). The V end was cut by 5 bases, the J end by 8 bases, with 19 bases between. The CDR3 extends over 14 amino acids. This CDR3 is CASSIDRGSGKQYF. CDR3 bases: TGTGCCAGCAGTATCGACAGGGGCAGCGGGAAGCAGTACTTC.

This sequence joins TRBV18 and TRBJ1-5; D unclear. Germline lookup yields CDR1 KGHSH and CDR2 LQKENI. V was pared by 3 bases and J by 3 bases, with 3 bases between. The CDR3 is 12 amino acids. CDR3 sequence (DNA): TGTGCCAGCTCACCCTCCAATCAGCCCCAGCATTTT. Its protein product is CASSPSNQPQHF.

The chain carries TRBV28 and TRBJ2-7, with TRBD1 matching over 7 bases. The CDR3 spans 13 residues. CDR1 and CDR2 from the germline V gene are MDHEN and SYDVKM. Germline trimming cut 7 bases from V and 0 bases from J; bases unmatched to any gene: 3. DNA for the CDR3: TGTGCCAGCACGGGACAGAACTCCTACGAGCAGTACTTC. Amino acids: CASTGQNSYEQYF.

The chain couples TRBV7-3 to TRBJ2-3, with D possibly matching TRBD2 (6 bases). Germline CDR1 is SGHTA and CDR2 is FQGTGA. Trimming removed 5 bases at V and 1 base at J, with 13 bases between. The CDR3 runs 15 residues. CDR3 residues: CASSPQGLGTDTQYF. The DNA for the CDR3 is TGTGCCAGCAGCCCTCAGGGACTGGGCACAGATACGCAGTATTTT.

The chain uses TRBV6-1 and TRBJ2-2; D is unclear. The germline V and J ends were trimmed by 2 bases and 1 base, with 5 bases remaining between them. CDR1 and CDR2 from the germline V gene are MNHNS and SASEGT. This CDR3 region has 14 residues. CDR3 bases: TGTGCCAGCAGTGAATGGCAGAACACCGGGGAGCTGTTTTTT. This gives the protein CASSEWQNTGELFF.